These 29 T cell receptor beta chains were sequenced from one sample in a study of T cells in tuberculosis. This table comes from immunoSEQ multiplex PCR, and its TCRdb copy is limited to in-frame clones, with some not included. The sample holds fewer than 40,000 clones, approximately 90% seen once. Time point of the sample: new active TB diagnosis, blood taken before or within 7 days of starting treatment. Sequencing used PBMCs, obtained at tuberculosis diagnosis. The receptors originated from an adult with tuberculosis.

This chain joins TRBV6-5 and TRBJ2-3; the match to TRBD2 covers 11 bases. The CDR3 is 13 residues long. CDR1 is MNHEY and CDR2 is SVGAGI in the germline V gene. J gave up 6 bases and V 5 bases, and 1 base lay outside the gene matches. CDR3 loop: CASSRLAGDTQYF. The CDR3 DNA follows: TGTGCCAGCAGTAGACTAGCGGGGGATACGCAGTATTTT.

In this sample, this clone turned up a few times. This chain links TRBV19 with TRBJ1-6; D not certain. The V end was cut by 3 bases, the J end by 5 bases, with 11 bases between. The CDR3 loop spans 15 amino acids. The germline V gene encodes CDR1 LNHDA and CDR2 SQIVND (reference sequence). The DNA of the CDR3 is TGTGCCAGTAGTATGGGAGGAGTTAATAATTCACCCCTCCACTTT. Its protein is CASSMGGVNNSPLHF.

The chain combines TRBV10-2 with TRBJ1-5; weak D call: TRBD1 (6 bases). The CDR3 runs to 16 residues. V lost 1 base, J lost 2 bases, and 12 bases lay in between. Germline assignment: CDR1 WSHSY and CDR2 SAAADI. The CDR3 DNA sequence: TGCGCCAGCAGTGAGTGGGGGGGCGCGGGCAATCAGCCCCAGCATTTT. This sequence encodes CASSEWGGAGNQPQHF.

The chain links TRBV4-3 to TRBJ2-1; TRBD1 agrees at 7 bases. J lost 6 bases, V lost 1 base, and 0 bases had no gene match. The germline gives CDR1 LGHNA, CDR2 YSLEER. The CDR3 is made up of 13 amino acids. CDR3 amino acids: CASSQAGGNEQFF. The CDR3, as DNA: TGCGCCAGCAGCCAAGCAGGGGGCAATGAGCAGTTCTTC.

This chain connects TRBV5-6 to TRBJ1-4, with D tentatively TRBD1 (6 bases). Germline CDR1 SGHDT, CDR2 YYEEEE. Between the trimmed V and J ends, which lost 3 bases and 4 bases, there was a span of 16 bases. The CDR3 runs to 16 residues. The CDR3 here is CASSWRGGSGNEKLFF. CDR3 DNA sequence: TGTGCCAGCAGCTGGCGGGGGGGCAGTGGTAATGAAAAACTGTTTTTT. Supplemented by reference TRBV5-6 and TRBJ1-4, the full variable domain reads DAGVTQSPTHLIKTRGQQVTLRCSPKSGHDTVSWYQQALGQGPQFIFQYYEEEERQRGNFPDRFSGHQFPNYSSELNVNALLLGDSALYLCASSWRGGSGNEKLFFGSGTQLSVL.

The chain is built from TRBV28 and TRBJ1-2, with a possible D match to TRBD1 (6 bases). CDR1 and CDR2 from the germline V gene are MDHEN and SYDVKM. V lost 6 bases and J 4 bases, leaving 12 bases between the germline ends. The length of the CDR3 is 13 residues. CDR3 protein: CASSTPRGYGYTF. The CDR3 DNA reads as TGTGCCAGCAGCACACCCAGGGGCTATGGCTACACCTTC.

This chain connects TRBV7-2 to TRBJ2-3; 10 bases are shared with TRBD2. The germline V gene encodes CDR1 SGHTA and CDR2 FQGNSA. This CDR3 comprises 18 residues. The trim removed 1 base at V and 5 bases at J, leaving 12 bases unmatched. The CDR3 nucleotides read TGTGCCAGCAGCTTAGTGGGCCCGAGCGGGGGGGCCAGAGATACGCAGTATTTT. This codes for CASSLVGPSGGARDTQYF.

The gene calls are TRBV25-1 and TRBJ1-5; D is possibly TRBD1 (5 bases). CDR1 and CDR2 from the germline V gene are MGHDK and SYGVNS. The CDR3 contains 15 residues. V gave up 2 bases and J gave up 0 bases, with 8 bases separating them. CDR3 region: CASSELGDSNQPQHF. The CDR3 region has the DNA TGTGCCAGCAGTGAACTAGGGGATAGCAATCAGCCCCAGCATTTT.

The CDR3 region is CASSYSKWGPNSPLHF. In nucleotides, the CDR3 is TGTGCCAGCAGTTACTCGAAGTGGGGGCCGAATTCACCCCTCCACTTT. The V and J genes are TRBV6-5 and TRBJ1-6; possibly TRBD1 for D (6 bases). This CDR3 region has 16 residues. V lost 0 bases to trimming and J lost 7 bases, with 13 bases between them. Germline CDR1 reads MNHEY; CDR2 reads SVGAGI.

This chain connects TRBV4-1 to TRBJ1-4, with unresolved D. CDR3 length equals 15 residues. V was trimmed by 4 bases and J by 0 bases, leaving 9 bases between them. Germline V CDR1 and CDR2: MGHRA, YSYEKL. The CDR3 sequence is CASSPTTSTNEKLFF. As DNA, the CDR3 is TGCGCCAGCAGCCCCACAACATCAACTAATGAAAAACTGTTTTTT.

The genes are TRBV5-4 and TRBJ1-2, with TRBD1 as a possible D gene (6 bases). Per germline, CDR1 SGHNT and CDR2 YYREEE (reference sequence). V was trimmed by 6 bases and J by 4 bases, leaving 25 bases between them. The CDR3 has 17 amino acids. CDR3 loop: CASTLGATGPLGYGYTF. The CDR3 nucleotides read TGTGCCAGCACCCTTGGGGCCACAGGGCCGCTCGGCTATGGCTACACCTTC. The complete variable domain, with remaining parts taken from reference TRBV5-4 and TRBJ1-2, reads ETGVTQSPTHLIKTRGQQVTLRCSSQSGHNTVSWYQQALGQGPQFIFQYYREEENGRGNFPPRFSGLQFPNYSSELNVNALELDDSALYLCASTLGATGPLGYGYTFGSGTRLTVV.

The chain combines TRBV5-1 with TRBJ2-2, with 9 bases that match TRBD1. The length of the CDR3 is 15 residues. Trimming cost V 0 bases and J 5 bases; bases outside gene matches: 2. The germline V gene has CDR1 SGHRS and CDR2 YFSETQ. CDR3 nucleotides: TGCGCCAGCAGCTTGGCTGGACAGGGGACCGGGGAGCTGTTTTTT. Translation gives CASSLAGQGTGELFF.

The chain recombines TRBV2 with TRBJ2-7; possible D gene TRBD1, 6 bases. The CDR3 contains 14 residues. Germline CDR1 SNHLY, CDR2 FYNNEI. The germline V and J ends were trimmed by 2 bases and 3 bases, with 11 bases remaining between them. The CDR3 here is CASSETGTYYEQYF. CDR3 coding DNA: TGTGCCAGCAGTGAAACAGGGACCTACTACGAGCAGTACTTC.

CDR3 region: CASSRGGLGTQYF. For the CDR3, the DNA is TGTGCCAGCAGCCGAGGGGGACTAGGGACCCAGTACTTC. The J gene is TRBJ2-5, the V gene TRBV11-2, with 8 bases lining up with TRBD2. The germline V gene has CDR1 SGHAT and CDR2 FQNNGV. There are 13 residues in the CDR3. The V segment lost 5 bases and the J segment 7 bases; nucleotides outside the gene matches: 6. Full variable domain (missing parts from reference TRBV11-2 and TRBJ2-5): EAGVAQSPRYKIIEKRQSVAFWCNPISGHATLYWYQQILGQGPKLLIQFQNNGVVDDSQLPKDRFSAERLKGVDSTLKIQPAKLEDSAVYLCASSRGGLGTQYFGPGTRLLVL.

The gene calls are TRBV5-1 and TRBJ2-2; perhaps TRBD1 as D (5 bases). CDR3 length equals 14 residues. In germline, CDR1 is SGHRS, CDR2 YFSETQ. Trimming shortened V by 0 bases and J by 3 bases, and 6 bases separated the two germline ends. The CDR3 DNA reads TGCGCCAGCAGCTTGGTCAGGGACACCGGGGAGCTGTTTTTT. Its protein product is CASSLVRDTGELFF. The entire variable domain, with the rest obtained from reference TRBV5-1 and TRBJ2-2, is as follows: KAGVTQTPRYLIKTRGQQVTLSCSPISGHRSVSWYQQTPGQGLQFLFEYFSETQRNKGNFPGRFSGRQFSNSRSEMNVSTLELGDSALYLCASSLVRDTGELFFGEGSRLTVL.

This chain joins TRBV5-4 and TRBJ2-5; D is undetermined. V was clipped by 2 bases and J by 5 bases, with 13 bases between them. This CDR3 is built from 14 residues. Per the germline V gene, CDR1 is SGHNT and CDR2 is YYREEE (reference sequence). This CDR3 is CASSFAGARETQYF. The CDR3 bases are TGTGCCAGCAGCTTTGCCGGAGCCCGGGAGACCCAGTACTTC.

This clone has a single count. This chain connects TRBV9 to TRBJ1-6; D is unresolved. The germline V gene encodes CDR1 SGDLS and CDR2 YYNGEE. This CDR3 has 14 residues. Trimming took 3 bases from V and 6 from J, leaving 10 bases between them. The CDR3 is CASSAGTSNSPLHF. CDR3 sequence (DNA): TGTGCCAGCAGCGCAGGCACCTCTAATTCACCCCTCCACTTT.

The J gene is TRBJ2-3, the V gene TRBV15, with a possible D match to TRBD2 (5 bases). The germline CDR1 and CDR2 sequences are LNHNV and YYDKDF (reference sequence). Trimming took off 0 bases at V and 2 bases at J, with 12 bases between the two ends. This CDR3 region has 16 residues. CDR3 in amino acids: CATSRDFRGTTDTQYF. CDR3 nucleotide sequence: TGTGCCACCAGCAGAGATTTTCGGGGAACCACAGATACGCAGTATTTT.

V gene TRBV2 combines with J gene TRBJ1-1, with D possibly being TRBD1 (5 bases). Germline loops: CDR1 SNHLY, CDR2 FYNNEI. CDR3 length: 14 residues. Trimming left V 4 bases short and J 8 bases short, with 17 bases between. CDR3 amino acids: CASSAREGRMEAFF. The CDR3 bases are TGTGCCAGCAGTGCCAGGGAAGGTAGGATGGAAGCTTTCTTT. The entire variable domain, with the rest obtained from reference TRBV2 and TRBJ1-1, is as follows: EPEVTQTPSHQVTQMGQEVILRCVPISNHLYFYWYRQILGQKVEFLVSFYNNEISEKSEIFDDQFSVERPDGSNFTLKIRSTKLEDSAMYFCASSAREGRMEAFFGQGTRLTVV.

The chain joins TRBV4-3 to TRBJ2-5, with TRBD2 matching 9 bases. Germline CDR1 and CDR2: LGHNA and YSLEER. Losses at the gene ends were 6 bases for V and 4 bases for J; bases not matched to a gene: 9. This CDR3 contains 15 residues. The CDR3 here is CASSPRGGGSETQYF. The CDR3 coding sequence is TGCGCCAGCAGTCCCCGCGGGGGGGGGTCAGAGACCCAGTACTTC.

The count of this clone is one. CDR3 bases: TGTGCCAGCAGCGTAGGGACTAGCGGGTACACAGATACGCAGTATTTT. Translating it yields CASSVGTSGYTDTQYF. The rearrangement links TRBV9 to TRBJ2-3; the match to TRBD2 covers 11 bases. Unmatched junction bases numbered 2, after V lost 0 bases and J lost 2 bases. The CDR3 covers 16 residues. Per the germline V gene, CDR1 is SGDLS and CDR2 is YYNGEE.

The chain links TRBV4-1 to TRBJ1-5; possibly TRBD1 for D (5 bases). V was clipped by 3 bases and J by 2 bases, with 14 bases between them. CDR3 length: 16 amino acids. Per the germline V gene, CDR1 is MGHRA and CDR2 is YSYEKL. The CDR3 DNA reads as TGCGCCAGCAGCCAGGGACGAGGAGGGGGCAATCAGCCCCAGCATTTT. This sequence encodes CASSQGRGGGNQPQHF.

The CDR3 region is CASSQRSGRPYEQYV. The CDR3 coding sequence is TGCGCCAGCAGTCAACGGTCGGGAAGGCCCTACGAGCAGTACGTC. The chain recombines TRBV23-1 with TRBJ2-7, with a possible D match to TRBD2 (5 bases). TRBV23-1 is given ORF status, its function remaining uncertain. The CDR3 loop spans 15 amino acids. V lost 2 bases and J lost 2, with 13 bases in between.

The chain is built from TRBV11-2 and TRBJ2-7; 7 bases line up with TRBD1. CDR3 length: 14 amino acids. Germline lookup yields CDR1 SGHAT and CDR2 FQNNGV. V gave up 4 bases and J gave up 2 bases; unmatched junction bases: 5. The CDR3 loop reads CASSSYRGAYEQYF. For the CDR3, the DNA is TGTGCCAGCAGCTCATACAGGGGTGCCTACGAGCAGTACTTC.

CDR3 sequence reads: CASSPRTLTDTQYF. As DNA, the CDR3 is TGTGCCAGCAGCCCCCGGACTCTCACAGATACGCAGTATTTT. This chain uses TRBV7-2 with TRBJ2-3; D possibly corresponds to TRBD2 (5 bases). Germline V gene sequence: CDR1 SGHTA, CDR2 FQGNSA. CDR3 length: 14 residues. V lost 5 bases and J lost 2, with 11 bases in between.

The chain links TRBV4-3 to TRBJ2-7, with TRBD2 identical over 7 bases. Germline V gene data show CDR1 as LGHNA and CDR2 as YSLEER. J lost 7 bases, V lost 0 bases, and 12 bases had no gene match. This CDR3 comprises 16 residues. This CDR3 reads CASSQDPASGTKEQYF. The CDR3, as DNA: TGCGCCAGCAGCCAAGATCCCGCATCCGGGACTAAAGAGCAGTACTTC.

The rearrangement uses TRBV10-3 and TRBJ1-5; D is perhaps TRBD1 (5 bases). This CDR3 is built from 12 residues. The V and J ends lost 8 bases and 3 bases respectively, with 8 bases between them. Germline CDR1 reads ENHRY; CDR2 reads SYGVKD. Written as DNA, the CDR3 is TGTGCCATCGGGGCAAACAATCAGCCCCAGCATTTT. Protein sequence: CAIGANNQPQHF.

V gene TRBV5-1 combines with J gene TRBJ2-1; perhaps TRBD1 as D (6 bases). V was cut by 4 bases and J by 5 bases, with 13 bases left in between. Germline lookup yields CDR1 SGHRS and CDR2 YFSETQ. The CDR3 loop spans 14 amino acids. The CDR3 spells CASSGLYRDNEQFF. CDR3 nucleotides: TGCGCCAGCAGCGGCCTATACAGGGACAATGAGCAGTTCTTC.

The gene calls are TRBV11-2 and TRBJ1-1; a weak D match, TRBD1 (5 bases). The CDR3 is 14 amino acids. Germline V gene sequence: CDR1 SGHAT, CDR2 FQNNGV. The germline V and J ends were trimmed by 3 bases and 0 bases, with 8 bases remaining between them. CDR3 DNA: TGTGCCAGCAGCTTCGACAGCATGAACACTGAAGCTTTCTTT. Protein sequence: CASSFDSMNTEAFF.